This T cell receptor beta chain was profiled in a study of monozygotic twins with inflammatory bowel disease. Study-wide results and caveats: The study found lower TCRbeta diversity (inverse Simpson) in IBD patients than in healthy co-twins.

Each CDR3 protein gets one entry in TCRdb, which reprocessed the 5' RACE reads and gives no DNA. This sample carries about 450,000 distinct CDR3 sequences, with about 2.4% going to the ten biggest clones. Worth noting for this clonotype: Its matching antigen is unknown.

In germline, CDR1 is MNHNY, CDR2 SVGAGI (reference sequence). This CDR3 comprises 11 residues. This receptor was identified in a human donor with ulcerative colitis or Crohn's disease, or a healthy co-twin of an affected twin (not recorded which). V gene TRBV6-6 combines with J gene TRBJ1-4. Sequences were obtained from blood. The CDR3 here is CASLQDEKLFF.